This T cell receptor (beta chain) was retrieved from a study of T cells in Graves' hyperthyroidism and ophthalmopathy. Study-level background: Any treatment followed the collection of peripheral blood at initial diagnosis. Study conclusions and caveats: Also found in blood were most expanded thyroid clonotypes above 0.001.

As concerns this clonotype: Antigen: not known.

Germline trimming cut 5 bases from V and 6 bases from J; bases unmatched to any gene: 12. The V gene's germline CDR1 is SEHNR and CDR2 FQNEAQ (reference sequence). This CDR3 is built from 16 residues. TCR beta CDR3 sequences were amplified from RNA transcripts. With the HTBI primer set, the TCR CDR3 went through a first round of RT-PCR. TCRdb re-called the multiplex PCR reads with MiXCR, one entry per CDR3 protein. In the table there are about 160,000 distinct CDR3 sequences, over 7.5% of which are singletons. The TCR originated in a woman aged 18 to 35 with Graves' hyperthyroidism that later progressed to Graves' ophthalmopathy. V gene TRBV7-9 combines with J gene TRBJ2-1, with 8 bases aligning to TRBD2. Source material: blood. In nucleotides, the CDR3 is TGTGCCAGCAGCAAACAGGGACTAGAGGAGACCAATGAGCAGTTCTTC. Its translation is CASSKQGLEETNEQFF.